Listed here is a single T cell receptor beta chain. This record belongs to a study of regulatory T cells in long-lasting Graves disease. The germline V and J ends were trimmed by 1 base and 1 base, with 30 bases remaining between them. The germline CDR1 and CDR2 sequences are GTSNPN and SVGIG (reference sequence). The CDR3 runs 21 residues. Arm-PCR of CDR3 regions with iRepertoire HTBI primers generated TCR beta libraries. MiXCR was run by TCRdb on the multiplex PCR reads, yielding one entry per CDR3 protein. In the table there are about 530,000 distinct CDR3 sequences, 15% to 20% of which are singletons. Documented time point: newly diagnosed GD, antithyroid drugs for less than 3 months. From PBMCs, RNA was extracted and then used to make the TCR library. The sample also formed part of further work on T cells in Graves' hyperthyroidism and ophthalmopathy. That paper notes: A first-round RT-PCR of the TCR CDR3 used the HTBI primer set. Blood samples included most of the expanded thyroid clonotypes exceeding 0.001.

The TCR was taken from a woman aged 35-65 years with Graves disease. The starting material was peripheral blood mononuclear cells (PBMCs), obtained at new diagnosis, from a patient treated with antithyroid drugs. The chain joins TRBV30 to TRBJ2-3; perhaps D is TRBD1 or TRBD2 (6 bases each). The CDR3 DNA reads as TGTGCCTGGAGTGCAACTAGGGTCGGGGGCGCCACTGTTAAACGCACAGATACGCAGTATTTT. This translates into CAWSATRVGGATVKRTDTQYF.